This is a list of T cell receptor beta chains from one sample in a study of molecular identifiers for immune sequencing clone quantification. TCRdb recomputed calls from the PCR reads with MiXCR, one row per CDR3 protein. The repertoire holds approximately 630,000 distinct CDR3 sequences, with about 25% as singletons. The sequenced material came from naive CD8+ T cells from blood, with Jurkat cell RNA spiked in. Receptors were obtained from a human donor in good health. Some libraries in this study had Jurkat cell RNA spiked in. The CDR3 runs from the conserved cysteine through the conserved F or W. The D gene is left open where the match is weak. Size values are once, few and many counts, or a class for expanded clones, and some rows have none.

>TRBD1|TRBV28|TRBJ2-5|many
TGTGCCAGCAGTTCTATTCCTCAAGATTATCGGGACAGCCAAGAGACCCAGTACTTC
CASSSIPQDYRDSQETQYF
>-|TRBV28|TRBJ2-7|-
TGTGCCAGCAGTTTATTAGGAGACAGGAGTAACGAGCAGTACTTC
CASSLLGDRSNEQYF
>-|TRBV19|TRBJ2-3|few
TGTGCCAGCCATGTGGGGGATACGCAGTATTTT
CASHVGDTQYF
>TRBD1|TRBV5-1|TRBJ2-1|once
TGCGCCAGCAGCTACGATGACAGGGAGTCCTACAATGAGCAGTTCTTC
CASSYDDRESYNEQFF
>TRBD1|TRBV27|TRBJ2-7|-
TGTGCCAGCAGTTTATCGGACAGGGGACATTACGAGCAGTACTTC
CASSLSDRGHYEQYF
>TRBD2|TRBV10-3|TRBJ2-2|-
TGTGCCATCAGTGATAAGGGACTATCCGGGGAGCTGTTTTTT
CAISDKGLSGELFF
>TRBD1|TRBV2|TRBJ2-7|-
TGTGCCAGCAGTGAATGGGGACAGGGCTCCTACGAGCAGTACTTC
CASSEWGQGSYEQYF
>TRBD1|TRBV19|TRBJ2-7|-
TGTGCCAGTGGACAGGGGTACTACGAGCAGTACTTC
CASGQGYYEQYF
>-|TRBV30|TRBJ2-1|-
TGTGCCTGGAAGGAGTGGGACAATGAGCAGTTCTTC
CAWKEWDNEQFF
>-|TRBV23-1|TRBJ2-3|many
TGCGCCAGCAGTCAGGTGGGGGAGAGCACAGATACGCAGTATTTT
CASSQVGESTDTQYF
>-|TRBV29-1|TRBJ2-1|-
TGCAGCGTTGGTTTGTTTGGCGATGGTGAGCAGTTCTTC
CSVGLFGDGEQFF
>TRBD2|TRBV13|TRBJ2-1|-
TGTGCCAGCAGCCCGACTAGCGGTCCTTACAATGGGCAGTTCTTC
CASSPTSGPYNGQFF
>TRBD1|TRBV24-1|TRBJ2-3|few
TGTGCCACCAGTGATCAACCGACAGGGGACGAGACAGATACGCAGTATTTT
CATSDQPTGDETDTQYF
>-|TRBV7-6|TRBJ2-6|-
TGTGCCAGCAGCTCGACAGTCTCTGGGGCCAACGTCCCGACTTTC
CASSSTVSGANVPTF
>-|TRBV28|TRBJ2-1|-
TGTGCCAGCAGTTTGATGCTAGCGAGTCTAAGCTCCTACAATGAGCAGTTCTTC
CASSLMLASLSSYNEQFF
>-|TRBV14|TRBJ1-6|-
TGTGCCAGCAGCCAGAGGTCCCTTCGAGGATCACCCCTCCACTTT
CASSQRSLRGSPLHF
>-|TRBV30|TRBJ1-3|few
TGTGCCTGGAGTGTACTCGGGACTCTCTCTGGAAACACCATATATTTT
CAWSVLGTLSGNTIYF
>-|TRBV12-3/TRBV12-4|TRBJ2-5|many
TGTGCCAGCAGTCCCGATAGTCAGGGGCGAGAGACCCAGTACTTC
CASSPDSQGRETQYF
>-|TRBV28|TRBJ2-2|-
TGTGCCAGCAGTTTATATACCGGGAGAGGAACCGGGGAGCTGTTTTTT
CASSLYTGRGTGELFF
>-|TRBV12-3/TRBV12-4|TRBJ2-1|few
TGTGCCAGCACTGACAGGCTCTCCTACAATGAGCAGTTCTTC
CASTDRLSYNEQFF
>TRBD2|TRBV5-4|TRBJ2-1|many
TGTGCCAGCAGCTTGGATGTTAGCGGGAGGGTTGGGCGGAATGAGCAGTTCTTC
CASSLDVSGRVGRNEQFF
>-|TRBV3-1|TRBJ2-3|few
TGTGCCAGCAGCCAAGTGGTAGCGAGTTACGATACGCAGTATTTT
CASSQVVASYDTQYF
>TRBD2|TRBV7-2|TRBJ2-7|few
TGTGCCTGCAGTAGGGGTGCGGGGGGAGAGCAGTACTTC
CACSRGAGGEQYF